Listed here is a single T cell receptor (beta chain). Antigen unknown. The sample belongs to a study of beta chain features in type 1 diabetes. Overall study results and limits: TCRB repertoires of naive, central memory and Treg cells appeared more similar among patients than among healthy donors. Type 1 diabetes patients showed a moderate but significant shortening of TCRB CDR3s in all four CD4+ subsets.

Sorting with CD45RO/CCR7/CD25/CD127/CD95/CD27 yielded naive, central memory, regulatory and stem-like memory CD4+ cells. Investigators reverse transcribed all isolated RNA, so they sequenced expressed TCRB transcripts. It was found that naive, central memory and regulatory T cell samples averaged about 3.57 million reads. Assay used: immunoSEQ multiplex PCR; TCRdb lists only in-frame clones, some missing. This sample has fewer than 300,000 clones; around 21% occur once, and the top ten carry approximately 0.029%. Looked up from germline, CDR1 is SGHRS and CDR2 is YFSETQ. The CDR3 is 15 amino acids. The germline V and J ends were trimmed by 0 bases and 0 bases, with 6 bases remaining between them.

The sequence was obtained from a woman aged 40-49 years with type 1 diabetes. The genes are TRBV5-1 and TRBJ2-2, with no clear D. The sample taken for sequencing was naive CD4+ T cells from blood. CDR3 residues: CASSLESANTGELFF. CDR3 nucleotide sequence: TGCGCCAGCAGCTTGGAGTCGGCGAACACCGGGGAGCTGTTTTTT.